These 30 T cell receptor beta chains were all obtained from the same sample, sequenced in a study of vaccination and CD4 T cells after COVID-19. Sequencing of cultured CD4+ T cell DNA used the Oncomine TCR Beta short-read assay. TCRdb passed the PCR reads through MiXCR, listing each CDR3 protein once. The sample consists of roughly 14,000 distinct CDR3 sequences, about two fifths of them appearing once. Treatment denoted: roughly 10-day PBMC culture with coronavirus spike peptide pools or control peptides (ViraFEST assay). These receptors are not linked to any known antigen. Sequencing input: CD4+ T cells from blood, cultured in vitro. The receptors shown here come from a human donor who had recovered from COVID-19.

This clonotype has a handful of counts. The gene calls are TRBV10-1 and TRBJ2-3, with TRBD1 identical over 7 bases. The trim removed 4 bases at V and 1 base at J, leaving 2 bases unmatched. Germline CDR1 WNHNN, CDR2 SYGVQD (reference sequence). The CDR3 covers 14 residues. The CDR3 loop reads CASSGTGRTDTQYF. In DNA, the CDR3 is TGCGCCAGCAGTGGGACAGGTCGCACAGATACGCAGTATTTT.

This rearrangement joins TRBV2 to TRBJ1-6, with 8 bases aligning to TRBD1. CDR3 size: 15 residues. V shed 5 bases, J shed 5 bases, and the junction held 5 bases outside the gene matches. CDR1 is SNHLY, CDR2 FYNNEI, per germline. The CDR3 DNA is TGTGCCAGCAGTCGGACAGGGTCAAATAATTCACCCCTCCACTTT. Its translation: CASSRTGSNNSPLHF.

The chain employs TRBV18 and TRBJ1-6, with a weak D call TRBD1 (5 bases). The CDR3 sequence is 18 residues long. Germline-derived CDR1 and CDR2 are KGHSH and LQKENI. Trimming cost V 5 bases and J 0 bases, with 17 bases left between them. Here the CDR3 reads CASSNQAPGNSYNSPLHF. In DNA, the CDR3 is TGTGCCAGCTCAAATCAGGCCCCAGGGAACTCCTATAATTCACCCCTCCACTTT.

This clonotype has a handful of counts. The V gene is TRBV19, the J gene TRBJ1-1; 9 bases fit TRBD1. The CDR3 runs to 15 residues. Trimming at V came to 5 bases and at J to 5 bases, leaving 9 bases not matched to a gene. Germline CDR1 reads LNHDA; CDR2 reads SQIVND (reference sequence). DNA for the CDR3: TGTGCCAGTAGTTTAACGGGACAGGGCGCGACTGAAGCTTTCTTT. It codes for CASSLTGQGATEAFF. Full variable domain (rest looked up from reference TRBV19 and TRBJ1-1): DGGITQSPKYLFRKEGQNVTLSCEQNLNHDAMYWYRQDPGQGLRLIYYSQIVNDFQKGDIAEGYSVSREKKESFPLTVTSAQKNPTAFYLCASSLTGQGATEAFFGQGTRLTVV.

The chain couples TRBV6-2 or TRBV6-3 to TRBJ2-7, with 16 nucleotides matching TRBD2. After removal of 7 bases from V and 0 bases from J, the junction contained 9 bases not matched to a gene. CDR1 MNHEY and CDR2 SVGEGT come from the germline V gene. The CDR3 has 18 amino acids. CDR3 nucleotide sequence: TGTGCCAGCACCCGACAGGGACTAGCGGGGGGGAGCTCCTACGAGCAGTACTTC. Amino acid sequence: CASTRQGLAGGSSYEQYF.

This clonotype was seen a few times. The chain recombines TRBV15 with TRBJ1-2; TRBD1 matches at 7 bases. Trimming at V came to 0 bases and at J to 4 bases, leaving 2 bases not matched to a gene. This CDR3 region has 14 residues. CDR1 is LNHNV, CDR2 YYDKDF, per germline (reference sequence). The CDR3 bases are TGTGCCACCAGCAGAGACAGGACAGGCTATGGCTACACCTTC. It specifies CATSRDRTGYGYTF. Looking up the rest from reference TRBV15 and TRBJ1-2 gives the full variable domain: DAMVIQNPRYQVTQFGKPVTLSCSQTLNHNVMYWYQQKSSQAPKLLFHYYDKDFNNEADTPDNFQSRRPNTSFCFLDIRSPGLGDTAMYLCATSRDRTGYGYTFGSGTRLTVV.

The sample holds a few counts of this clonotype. CDR3 DNA: TGTGCCAGCAGTCCGGCGAATAGGAACACTGAAGCTTTCTTT. Amino acids: CASSPANRNTEAFF. The rearrangement links TRBV2 to TRBJ1-1; no definite D call. CDR3 length equals 14 residues. V lost 5 bases and J lost 1, with 11 bases in between. Germline assignment: CDR1 SNHLY and CDR2 FYNNEI.

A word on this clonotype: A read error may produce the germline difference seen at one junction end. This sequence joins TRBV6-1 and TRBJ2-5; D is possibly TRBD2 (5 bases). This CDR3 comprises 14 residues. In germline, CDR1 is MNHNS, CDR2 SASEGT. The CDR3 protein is CASSEGRGRKTQYF. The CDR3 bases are TGTGCCAGCAGCGAAGGCCGGGGTCGGAAGACCCAGTACTTC.

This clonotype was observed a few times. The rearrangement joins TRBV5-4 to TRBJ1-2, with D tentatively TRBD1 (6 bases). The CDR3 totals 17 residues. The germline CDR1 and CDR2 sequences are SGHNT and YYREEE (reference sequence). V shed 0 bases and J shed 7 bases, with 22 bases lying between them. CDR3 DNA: TGTGCCAGCAGCTTGGGGAAGGGGGAGGGGGTTGGGACTGGCTACACCTTC. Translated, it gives CASSLGKGEGVGTGYTF.

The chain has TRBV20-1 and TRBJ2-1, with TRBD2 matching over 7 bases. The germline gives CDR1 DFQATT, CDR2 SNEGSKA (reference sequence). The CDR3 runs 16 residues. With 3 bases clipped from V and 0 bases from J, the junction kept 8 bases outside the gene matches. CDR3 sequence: CSASESAGSSYNEQFF. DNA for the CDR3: TGCAGTGCTAGTGAATCAGCGGGATCCTCCTACAATGAGCAGTTCTTC.

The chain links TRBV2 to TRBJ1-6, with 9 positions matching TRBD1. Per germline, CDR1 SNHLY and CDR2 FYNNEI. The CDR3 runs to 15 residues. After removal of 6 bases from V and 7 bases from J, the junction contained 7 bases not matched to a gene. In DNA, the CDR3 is TGTGCCAGCAGGGGAGAGGGACAGGGAAATTCACCCCTCCACTTT. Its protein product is CASRGEGQGNSPLHF.

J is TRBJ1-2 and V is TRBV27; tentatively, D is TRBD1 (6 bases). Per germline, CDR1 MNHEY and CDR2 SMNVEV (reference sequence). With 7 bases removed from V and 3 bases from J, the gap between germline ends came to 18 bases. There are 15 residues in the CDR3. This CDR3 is CASTLTRPGDYGYTF. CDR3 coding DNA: TGTGCCAGCACTTTGACACGGCCAGGGGACTATGGCTACACCTTC.

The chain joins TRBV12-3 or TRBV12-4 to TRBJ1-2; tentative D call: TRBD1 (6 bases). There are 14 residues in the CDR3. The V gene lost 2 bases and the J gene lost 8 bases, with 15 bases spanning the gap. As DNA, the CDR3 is TGTGCCAGCAGTTTATTCGGGGGGCGCGAGGGCTACACCTTC. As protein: CASSLFGGREGYTF.

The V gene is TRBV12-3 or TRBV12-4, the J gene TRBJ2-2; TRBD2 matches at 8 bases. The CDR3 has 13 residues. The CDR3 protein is CAAGTSNTGELFF. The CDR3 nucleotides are TGTGCAGCCGGGACTAGTAACACCGGGGAGCTGTTTTTT.

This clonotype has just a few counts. The CDR3 coding sequence is TGTGCCGCAACCTCGGCTGGAAACACCATATATTTT. This sequence encodes CAATSAGNTIYF. J is TRBJ1-3 and V is TRBV30; D unclear. CDR3 size: 12 residues. Germline V lookup: CDR1 GTSNPN, CDR2 SVGIG (reference sequence). Trimming removed 8 bases from V and 2 bases from J, with 10 bases in between. Full variable domain (outside the CDR3, taken from reference TRBV30 and TRBJ1-3): SQTIHQWPATLVQPVGSPLSLECTVEGTSNPNLYWYRQAAGRGLQLLFYSVGIGQISSEVPQNLSASRPQDRQFILSSKKLLLSDSGFYLCAATSAGNTIYFGEGSWLTVV.

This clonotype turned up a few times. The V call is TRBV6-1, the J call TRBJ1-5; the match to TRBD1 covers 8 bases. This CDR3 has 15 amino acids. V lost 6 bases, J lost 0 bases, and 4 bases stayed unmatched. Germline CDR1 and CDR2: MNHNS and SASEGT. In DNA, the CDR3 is TGTGCCAGCAGCCGCGGACAGGGTAGCAATCAGCCCCAGCATTTT. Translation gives CASSRGQGSNQPQHF.

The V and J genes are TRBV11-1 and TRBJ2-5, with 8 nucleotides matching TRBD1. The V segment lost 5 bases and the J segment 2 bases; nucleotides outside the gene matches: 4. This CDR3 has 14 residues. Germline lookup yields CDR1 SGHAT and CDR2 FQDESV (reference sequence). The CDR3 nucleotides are TGTGCCAGCAGCAGGGACAGGAGACAAGAGACCCAGTACTTC. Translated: CASSRDRRQETQYF.

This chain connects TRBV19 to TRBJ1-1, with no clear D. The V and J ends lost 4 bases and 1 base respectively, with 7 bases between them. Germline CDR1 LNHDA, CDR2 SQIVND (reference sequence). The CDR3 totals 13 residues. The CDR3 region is CASSSRRNTEAFF. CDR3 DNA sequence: TGTGCCAGTAGTAGTCGGAGGAACACTGAAGCTTTCTTT.

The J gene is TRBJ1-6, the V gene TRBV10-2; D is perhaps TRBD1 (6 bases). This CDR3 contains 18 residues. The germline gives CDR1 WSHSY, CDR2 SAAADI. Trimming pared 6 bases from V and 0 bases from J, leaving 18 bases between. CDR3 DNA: TGCGCCAGCAGGAGGGACAATAAGATTAGCTCCTATAATTCACCCCTCCACTTT. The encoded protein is CASRRDNKISSYNSPLHF.

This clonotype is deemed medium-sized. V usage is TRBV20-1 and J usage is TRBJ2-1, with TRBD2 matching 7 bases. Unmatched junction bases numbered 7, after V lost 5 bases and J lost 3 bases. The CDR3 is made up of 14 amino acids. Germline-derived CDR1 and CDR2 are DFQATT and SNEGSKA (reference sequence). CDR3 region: CSAPTGGFYNEQFF. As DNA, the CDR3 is TGCAGTGCTCCTACGGGGGGTTTCTACAATGAGCAGTTCTTC.

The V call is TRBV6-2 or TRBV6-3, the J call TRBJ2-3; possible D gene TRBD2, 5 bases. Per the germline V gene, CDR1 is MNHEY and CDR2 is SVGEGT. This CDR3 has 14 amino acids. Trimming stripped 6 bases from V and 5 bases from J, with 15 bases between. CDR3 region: CASRSSLDRDTQYF. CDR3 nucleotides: TGTGCCAGCAGATCTAGCCTGGACCGAGATACGCAGTATTTT.

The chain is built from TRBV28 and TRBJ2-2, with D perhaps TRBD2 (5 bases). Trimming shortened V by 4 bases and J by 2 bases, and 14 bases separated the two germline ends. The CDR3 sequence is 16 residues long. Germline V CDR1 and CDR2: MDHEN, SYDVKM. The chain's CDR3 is CASSSRRAINTGELFF. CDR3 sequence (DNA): TGTGCCAGCAGTTCTCGGCGGGCCATTAACACCGGGGAGCTGTTTTTT.

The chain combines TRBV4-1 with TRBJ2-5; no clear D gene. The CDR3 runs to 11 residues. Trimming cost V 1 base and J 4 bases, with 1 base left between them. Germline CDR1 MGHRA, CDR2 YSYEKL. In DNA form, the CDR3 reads TGCGCCAGCAGCCAAGCAGAGACCCAGTACTTC. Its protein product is CASSQAETQYF.

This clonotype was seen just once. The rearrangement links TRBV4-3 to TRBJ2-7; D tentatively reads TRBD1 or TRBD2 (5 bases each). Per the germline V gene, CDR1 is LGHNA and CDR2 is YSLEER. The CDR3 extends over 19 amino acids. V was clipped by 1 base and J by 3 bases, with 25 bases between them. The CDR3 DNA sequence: TGCGCCAGCAGCCAAGGGACCCACCCGGGGCGGCCAGACCACTACGAGCAGTACTTC. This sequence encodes CASSQGTHPGRPDHYEQYF.

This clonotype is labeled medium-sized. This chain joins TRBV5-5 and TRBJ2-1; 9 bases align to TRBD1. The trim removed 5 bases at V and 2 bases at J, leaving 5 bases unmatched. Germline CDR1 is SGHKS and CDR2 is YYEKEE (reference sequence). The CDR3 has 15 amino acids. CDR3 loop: CASRRTGGAYNEQFF. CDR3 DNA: TGTGCCAGCAGGCGTACAGGGGGCGCCTACAATGAGCAGTTCTTC.

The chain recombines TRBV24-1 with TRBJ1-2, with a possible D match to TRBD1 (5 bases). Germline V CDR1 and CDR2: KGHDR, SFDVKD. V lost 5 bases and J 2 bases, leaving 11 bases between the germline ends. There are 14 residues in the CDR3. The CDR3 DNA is TGTGCCACCAGTGGGGGGACGGGGAACTATGGCTACACCTTC. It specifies CATSGGTGNYGYTF.

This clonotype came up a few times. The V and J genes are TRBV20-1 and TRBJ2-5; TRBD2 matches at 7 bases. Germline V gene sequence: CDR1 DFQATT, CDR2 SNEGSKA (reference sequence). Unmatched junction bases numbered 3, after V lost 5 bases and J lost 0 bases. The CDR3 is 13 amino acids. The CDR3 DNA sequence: TGCAGTGCTGGGGGGGGACACCAAGAGACCCAGTACTTC. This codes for CSAGGGHQETQYF.

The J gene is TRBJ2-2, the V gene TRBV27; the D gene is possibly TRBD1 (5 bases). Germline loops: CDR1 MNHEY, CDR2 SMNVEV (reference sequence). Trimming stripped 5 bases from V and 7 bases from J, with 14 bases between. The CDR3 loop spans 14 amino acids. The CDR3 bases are TGTGCCAGCAGTATAAGGACAACTGGCGGGGAGCTGTTTTTT. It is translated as CASSIRTTGGELFF.

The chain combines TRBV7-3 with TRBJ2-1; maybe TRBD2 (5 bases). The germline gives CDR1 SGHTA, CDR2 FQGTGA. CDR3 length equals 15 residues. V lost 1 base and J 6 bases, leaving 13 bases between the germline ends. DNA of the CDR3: TGTGCCAGCAGCTTAAACTCTATCGGACTCAATGAGCAGTTCTTC. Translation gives CASSLNSIGLNEQFF.

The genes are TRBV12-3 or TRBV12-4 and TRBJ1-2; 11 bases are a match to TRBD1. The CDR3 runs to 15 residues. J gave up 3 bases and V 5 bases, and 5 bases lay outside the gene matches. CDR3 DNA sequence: TGTGCCAGCAGTCCCGGACAGGGGGCCTACTATGGCTACACCTTC. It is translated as CASSPGQGAYYGYTF.